This T cell receptor (beta chain) came from a study of blood T cell repertoires in COVID-19. Across the study: Some COVID-19 samples were acute and others convalescent; all came from the United States, Italy and Spain. Nucleic acid was either cDNA or gDNA, and it came from T cells, B-cell-depleted T cells, or PBMCs.

V was shortened by 6 bases and J by 6 bases, with 18 bases between the two germline ends. The germline V gene has CDR1 MDHEN and CDR2 SYDVKM. CDR3 length: 15 amino acids. Original handling: Amplifying reference gene primers gave estimates of nucleated cell counts. TCRdb's copy holds only in-frame clones and misses some; the assay was immunoSEQ multiplex PCR. V, J and clone size are taken as reported in that table, and D and trimming were inferred from the DNA itself. The table includes around 100,000 clones, about 90% detected once. Input material: peripheral blood. This TCR was recovered from a man aged 45-65 years with COVID-19, enrolled during active disease. The V call is TRBV28, the J call TRBJ1-5; D not resolved. CDR3 residues: CASSPQKGGFQPQHF. As DNA, the CDR3 is TGTGCCAGCAGCCCACAGAAGGGAGGATTTCAGCCCCAGCATTTT.